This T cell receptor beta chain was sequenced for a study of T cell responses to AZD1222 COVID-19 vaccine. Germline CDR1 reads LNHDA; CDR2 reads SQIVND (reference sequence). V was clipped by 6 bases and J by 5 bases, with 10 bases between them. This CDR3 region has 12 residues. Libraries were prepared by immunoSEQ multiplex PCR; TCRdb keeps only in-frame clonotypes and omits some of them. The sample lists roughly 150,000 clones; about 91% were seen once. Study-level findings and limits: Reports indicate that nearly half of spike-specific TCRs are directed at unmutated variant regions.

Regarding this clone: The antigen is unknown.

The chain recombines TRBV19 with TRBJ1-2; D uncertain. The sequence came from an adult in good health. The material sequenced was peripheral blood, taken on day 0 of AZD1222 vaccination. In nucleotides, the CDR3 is TGTGCCAGTAGGGTAGCCCCTTATGGCTACACCTTC. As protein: CASRVAPYGYTF.